Reported below is one TCR beta chain. Its specificity is not known. Assay used: immunoSEQ multiplex PCR; TCRdb lists only in-frame clones, some missing. The data contain approximately 340,000 clones, roughly nine tenths of them singletons. These data come from a study of Ad26.COV2.S vaccination and SARS-CoV-2 variants. Findings of the study overall: Substantial breadth in spike-specific CD8+ and CD4+ T cell responses was reportedly seen after vaccination.

The sequences come from peripheral blood, collected after recovery from COVID-19. The clonotype was recovered from a human donor who had recovered from COVID-19.

CDR3 region: CASSLDQGGYGYTF. The CDR3 DNA reads TGTGCCAGCAGCTTAGACCAGGGGGGGTATGGCTACACCTTC. The genes are TRBV7-8 and TRBJ1-2; 7 bases are shared with TRBD1. CDR1 SGHVS and CDR2 FQNEAQ come from the germline V gene. J was trimmed by 5 bases and V by 1 base; bases with no gene match: 4. The CDR3 spans 14 residues.